A selection of T cell receptor beta chains follows, all from one sample in a study of blood T cell repertoires in COVID-19. Some clones are missing from TCRdb's copy, which holds only in-frame ones; the method was immunoSEQ multiplex PCR. The profile shows approximately 270,000 clones, 85% to 90% of them singletons. The sample comprised peripheral blood. Receptor source: a man aged 25-40 years with acute or convalescent COVID-19. CDR3s leave out the opening cysteine and the closing phenylalanine or tryptophan. The D gene is left open where the match is weak.

D gene	V gene	J gene	CDR3 protein
TRBD1	TRBV9	TRBJ2-2	ASSVTGEPNTGELF
TRBD1	TRBV30	TRBJ1-1	ALNRGYTEAF
.	TRBV6-6	TRBJ2-7	ASSNFRQAYEQY
TRBD1	TRBV27	TRBJ2-7	ASSRTGPSSYEQY
.	TRBV28	TRBJ1-1	ASSLTGPPTEAF
.	TRBV4-1	TRBJ1-3	ASSQEAVSGNTIY
TRBD1	TRBV5-1	TRBJ2-2	ASSPWTGGSGELF
.	TRBV14	TRBJ1-2	ASSPDSGGYT
TRBD1	TRBV5-8	TRBJ2-3	ASSPGTGINTDTQY
TRBD2	TRBV7-9	TRBJ2-1	ASSFTSGSIYEQF
.	TRBV7-2	TRBJ1-4	ASSVLHRGATNEKLF
.	TRBV6-5	TRBJ2-7	ASSYSDSPPREQY
TRBD1	TRBV5-4	TRBJ1-1	ASGDRLNTEAF
.	TRBV27	TRBJ2-1	ASSFRTGSYNEQF
.	TRBV4-2	TRBJ2-1	ASSPLVGSHEQF
.	TRBV18	TRBJ1-2	ASSFGGATGQPPYGYT
TRBD2	TRBV5-1	TRBJ2-2	ASSLDGGNGELF
TRBD2	TRBV19	TRBJ2-1	ASSPPGLAGANEQF
TRBD2	TRBV18	TRBJ2-3	ASSRTSGSTDTQY
.	TRBV2	TRBJ2-7	ASSGRGQANYEQY
TRBD1	TRBV18	TRBJ2-7	ASSSGQREQY
.	TRBV29-1	TRBJ1-2	SVQTGDYGYT
.	TRBV6-2/TRBV6-3	TRBJ1-3	ASSYGPGNTIY